The rows below give T cell receptor beta chains drawn from one sample of a study of T cell responses to AZD1222 COVID-19 vaccine. TCRdb's table, derived via immunoSEQ multiplex PCR, lists solely in-frame clones and lacks some. The sample shows about 150,000 clones, approximately 88% of them seen only once. Sample: peripheral blood, taken on day 0 of AZD1222 vaccination. The receptors come from an adult in good health. CDR3s include the opening cysteine and the closing phenylalanine or tryptophan. D genes are given only for firm matches. Clone size, where shown, is once, few, many, or a class for clones that have expanded.

>-|TRBJ1-1|13|TRBV5-6|-
CASSLVGDTEAFF
TGTGCCAGCAGCTTGGTAGGCGACACTGAAGCTTTCTTT
>-|TRBJ2-5|13|TRBV18|-
CASSPRGKETQYF
TGTGCCAGCTCACCAAGGGGGAAAGAGACCCAGTACTTC
>-|TRBJ2-7|16|TRBV14|TRBD1
CASSQGVPGQPYEQYF
TGTGCCAGCAGCCAAGGTGTACCGGGACAGCCCTACGAGCAGTACTTC
>-|TRBJ1-5|14|TRBV18|-
CASSPGPGNQPQHF
TGTGCCAGCTCCCCGGGACCGGGGAATCAGCCCCAGCATTTT
>-|TRBJ2-3|14|TRBV7-2|-
CASSLGGSVDTQYF
TGTGCCAGCAGCTTAGGCGGATCGGTTGATACGCAGTATTTT
>-|TRBJ1-2|13|TRBV5-4|-
CASSYEAASPSTF
TGTGCCAGCAGTTATGAGGCAGCCTCCCCATCAACCTTC
>-|TRBJ1-5|13|TRBV5-1|-
CASSETFNQPQHF
TGCGCCAGCAGCGAAACCTTTAATCAGCCCCAGCATTTT
>-|TRBJ2-3|16|TRBV7-3|TRBD1
CASVTEHRGQGDTQYF
TGTGCCAGCGTCACAGAACACAGGGGGCAAGGAGATACGCAGTATTTT
>-|TRBJ2-7|15|TRBV4-3|TRBD2
CASSQDASGYYEQYF
TGCGCCAGCAGCCAAGACGCTAGCGGTTACTACGAGCAGTACTTC
>-|TRBJ1-1|14|TRBV10-2|-
CASRGDIWGTEAFF
TGCGCCAGCAGGGGGGACATCTGGGGCACTGAAGCTTTCTTT
>-|TRBJ2-1|17|TRBV24-1|TRBD2
CATRPPGREETYNEQFF
TGTGCCACCCGCCCCCCCGGACGGGAGGAAACCTACAATGAGCAGTTCTTC
>-|TRBJ2-5|14|TRBV10-3|-
CAISESTLSETQYF
TGTGCCATCAGTGAGTCGACTCTTTCTGAGACCCAGTACTTC
>-|TRBJ2-1|13|TRBV11-3|-
CASSPTRGIWQFF
TGTGCCAGCAGCCCTACCCGAGGGATATGGCAGTTCTTC
>-|TRBJ1-2|13|TRBV5-4|-
CASSSQTNYGYTF
TGTGCCAGCAGCAGCCAGACTAACTATGGCTACACCTTC
>once|TRBJ2-7|12|TRBV29-1|TRBD2
CSVGLAGYEQYF
TGCAGCGTAGGACTAGCGGGCTACGAGCAGTACTTC
>-|TRBJ1-3|14|TRBV6-5|-
CASSYGGKRNTIYF
TGTGCCAGCAGTTACGGGGGAAAACGGAACACCATATATTTT
>-|TRBJ2-2|16|TRBV18|-
CASSPPSALNTGELFF
TGTGCCAGCTCCCCCCCCTCCGCGTTGAACACCGGGGAGCTGTTTTTT
>-|TRBJ2-3|15|TRBV4-3|-
CASSQVARGSDTQYF
TGCGCCAGCAGCCAAGTGGCCCGGGGGTCAGATACGCAGTATTTT
>-|TRBJ2-1|15|TRBV25-1|-
CASSESTGEINEQFF
TGTGCCAGCAGTGAAAGCACGGGAGAGATCAATGAGCAGTTCTTC
>-|TRBJ2-6|15|TRBV11-2|-
CASSPVSSGANVLTF
TGTGCCAGCAGCCCCGTTAGCTCTGGGGCCAACGTCCTGACTTTC
>-|TRBJ1-4|13|TRBV11-3|-
CASTPGGNEKLFF
TGTGCCTCTACCCCGGGAGGGAATGAAAAACTGTTTTTT
>-|TRBJ2-4|18|TRBV7-8|TRBD2
CASSITRGSGSDKNIQYF
TGTGCCAGCAGCATTACAAGAGGGAGCGGGAGCGACAAAAACATTCAGTACTTC
>-|TRBJ2-1|16|TRBV6-2/TRBV6-3|-
CASSYSGPGARNEQFF
TGTGCCAGCAGTTACTCTGGCCCGGGGGCGAGGAATGAGCAGTTCTTC
>-|TRBJ1-5|14|TRBV6-5|TRBD1
CASSTLTGSQPQHF
TGTGCCAGCAGTACCCTGACAGGGTCCCAGCCCCAGCATTTT
>-|TRBJ1-2|13|TRBV25-1|-
CASSESRNYGYTF
TGTGCCAGCAGTGAGTCCCGAAACTATGGCTACACCTTC
>-|TRBJ2-1|16|TRBV5-8|TRBD2
CASSLGLAGPYNEQFF
TGTGCCAGCAGCTTAGGACTAGCGGGACCTTACAATGAGCAGTTCTTC
>once|TRBJ1-4|15|TRBV9|TRBD1
CASSLGDRGSEKLFF
TGTGCCAGCAGCCTTGGGGACAGGGGGAGTGAAAAACTGTTTTTT
>-|TRBJ2-1|15|TRBV11-2|TRBD2
CASSAGLAGDREQFF
TGTGCCAGCAGCGCCGGACTAGCGGGAGATCGAGAGCAGTTCTTC
>-|TRBJ1-6|15|TRBV7-3|TRBD1
CASSLNGQGGSPLHF
TGTGCCAGCAGCTTAAACGGACAGGGAGGGTCACCCCTCCACTTT
>-|TRBJ2-1|16|TRBV5-1|-
CASSLVAGRSYNEQFF
TGCGCCAGCAGCTTGGTTGCCGGGCGGTCCTACAATGAGCAGTTCTTC
>-|TRBJ2-5|15|TRBV7-9|TRBD1
CASSRSKTGGETQYF
TGTGCCAGCAGTCGTTCAAAGACAGGGGGAGAGACCCAGTACTTC
>-|TRBJ1-2|12|TRBV19|-
CATGAGTLGYTF
TGTGCCACCGGAGCAGGTACATTAGGCTACACCTTC
>-|TRBJ1-1|14|TRBV7-8|-
CASSLGGVNTEAFF
TGTGCCAGCAGCTTAGGTGGAGTGAACACTGAAGCTTTCTTT
>-|TRBJ1-1|13|TRBV12-3/TRBV12-4|TRBD1
CASSQGGGTEAFF
TGTGCCAGCAGTCAAGGGGGCGGTACTGAAGCTTTCTTT
>-|TRBJ1-2|12|TRBV6-2/TRBV6-3|-
CASSLQNYGYTF
TGTGCCAGCAGTTTGCAGAACTATGGCTACACCTTC
>-|TRBJ2-7|16|TRBV5-1|TRBD1
CASRRGDSLFSYEQYF
TGCGCCAGCAGACGAGGGGACAGCCTTTTCTCCTACGAGCAGTACTTC
>-|TRBJ1-6|16|TRBV5-4|TRBD1
CASSLAGTGLNSPLHF
TGTGCCAGCAGCTTGGCCGGGACAGGACTTAATTCACCCCTCCACTTT
>-|TRBJ1-2|15|TRBV9|TRBD1
CASSSQGQGNYGYTF
TGTGCCAGCAGCTCCCAGGGACAGGGAAACTATGGCTACACCTTC
>-|TRBJ1-4|14|TRBV3-1/TRBV3-2|-
CASSPGLRNEKLFF
TGTGCCAGCAGCCCGGGACTCAGAAATGAAAAACTGTTTTTT
>-|TRBJ2-5|15|TRBV18|TRBD1
CASFPGQGRGETQYF
TGTGCCAGCTTCCCCGGACAGGGGAGAGGAGAGACCCAGTACTTC
>once|TRBJ1-1|13|TRBV12-3/TRBV12-4|-
CASSFGFRGEAFF
TGTGCCAGCAGTTTCGGATTTCGGGGTGAAGCTTTCTTT
>-|TRBJ1-1|13|TRBV5-4|-
CASSLSRVTEAFF
TGTGCCAGCAGCTTGTCCAGGGTAACTGAAGCTTTCTTT
>-|TRBJ2-3|18|TRBV14|-
CASSQDEWSRPLTDTQYF
TGTGCCAGCAGCCAAGACGAATGGTCTAGACCTCTCACAGATACGCAGTATTTT
>-|TRBJ1-1|15|TRBV5-6|-
CASRVGGGVNTEAFF
TGTGCCAGCAGGGTAGGTGGCGGGGTGAACACTGAAGCTTTCTTT
>-|TRBJ1-1|13|TRBV28|-
CASSLLVNTEAFF
TGTGCCAGCAGTTTATTAGTTAACACTGAAGCTTTCTTT
>-|TRBJ1-1|13|TRBV21-1|-
CASSKVGRVETFF
TGTGCCAGCAGCAAAGTGGGCAGGGTTGAGACTTTCTTT
>-|TRBJ2-2|15|TRBV4-1|-
CASSQVSREAGELFF
TGCGCCAGCAGCCAAGTCTCCCGCGAAGCCGGGGAGCTGTTTTTT
>-|TRBJ1-5|14|TRBV10-3|TRBD1
CAISEGQGSQPQHF
TGTGCCATCAGTGAAGGACAGGGGAGTCAGCCCCAGCATTTT
>few|TRBJ2-7|14|TRBV27|-
CASSLQQGVYEQYF
TGTGCCAGCAGTTTACAGCAGGGTGTCTACGAGCAGTACTTC
>-|TRBJ1-2|13|TRBV6-5|-
CASSYSDKDGYTF
TGTGCCAGCAGTTACTCAGACAAGGATGGCTACACCTTC